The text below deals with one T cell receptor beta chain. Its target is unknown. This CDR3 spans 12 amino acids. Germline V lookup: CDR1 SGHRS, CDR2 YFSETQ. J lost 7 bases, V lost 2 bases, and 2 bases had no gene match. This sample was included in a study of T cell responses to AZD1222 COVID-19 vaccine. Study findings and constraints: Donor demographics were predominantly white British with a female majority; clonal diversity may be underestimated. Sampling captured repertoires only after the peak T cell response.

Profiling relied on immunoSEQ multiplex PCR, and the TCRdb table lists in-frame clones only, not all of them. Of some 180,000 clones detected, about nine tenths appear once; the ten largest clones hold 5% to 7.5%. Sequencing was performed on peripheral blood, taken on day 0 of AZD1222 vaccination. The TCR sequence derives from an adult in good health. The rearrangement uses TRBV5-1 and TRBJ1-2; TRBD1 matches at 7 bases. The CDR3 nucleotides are TGCGCCAGCAGCTTCGACAGGGTTGGCTACACCTTC. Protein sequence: CASSFDRVGYTF.